The 25 T cell receptor beta chains in this list originate from one sample, sequenced in a study of siplizumab effects on memory and regulatory T cells. Measured with immunoSEQ multiplex PCR; TCRdb has only the in-frame clones, and not every one. This table holds 37,000 or so clones, roughly 90% found once. The sequenced sample was naive CD4+ T cells sorted from blood. Receptors were obtained from a human donor in good health.

The chain links TRBV6-4 to TRBJ1-2; D gene ambiguous. CDR3 length: 14 amino acids. Germline loops: CDR1 MRHNA, CDR2 SNTAGT. Between the trimmed V and J ends, which lost 0 bases and 8 bases, there was a span of 13 bases. The CDR3 is CASSDSLGLLGYTF. The CDR3 DNA follows: TGTGCCAGCAGTGACTCGTTAGGACTCTTAGGCTACACCTTC.

This chain connects TRBV7-3 to TRBJ2-2; TRBD2 matches 7 bases. The CDR3 is made up of 18 amino acids. J was trimmed by 2 bases and V by 1 base; bases with no gene match: 10. Germline V lookup: CDR1 SGHTA, CDR2 FQGTGA. The CDR3 is CASSLNSASGANTGELFF. CDR3 coding DNA: TGTGCCAGCAGCTTAAACTCAGCTAGCGGCGCCAACACCGGGGAGCTGTTTTTT. Supplemented by reference TRBV7-3 and TRBJ2-2, the full variable domain reads GAGVSQTPSNKVTEKGKYVELRCDPISGHTALYWYRQSLGQGPEFLIYFQGTGAADDSGLPNDRFFAVRPEGSVSTLKIQRTERGDSAVYLCASSLNSASGANTGELFFGEGSRLTVL.

The chain carries TRBV6-5 and TRBJ1-5; D perhaps matches TRBD1 (5 bases). The germline gives CDR1 MNHEY, CDR2 SVGAGI. V was clipped by 0 bases and J by 0 bases, with 6 bases between them. The CDR3 sequence is 15 residues long. The CDR3 protein is CASSYSQGSNQPQHF. CDR3 DNA sequence: TGTGCCAGCAGTTACTCTCAGGGTAGCAATCAGCCCCAGCATTTT.

The J gene is TRBJ2-7, the V gene TRBV2, with 9 nucleotides matching TRBD1. Germline V gene lookup returns CDR1 SNHLY and CDR2 FYNNEI. The CDR3 has 17 residues. With 7 bases clipped from V and 2 bases from J, the junction kept 15 bases outside the gene matches. The CDR3 sequence: CASKLRQGDVTAYEQYF. CDR3 nucleotide sequence: TGTGCCAGCAAGCTCCGACAGGGGGACGTTACCGCCTACGAGCAGTACTTC.

The rearrangement uses TRBV2 and TRBJ1-1; 7 bases fit TRBD1. The CDR3 length is 15 residues. Germline V CDR1 and CDR2: SNHLY, FYNNEI. J gave up 4 bases and V 5 bases, and 10 bases lay outside the gene matches. The CDR3 DNA reads as TGTGCCAGCAGTTTACGAGACAGGGTCGCCACTGAAGCTTTCTTT. Its protein product is CASSLRDRVATEAFF.

V gene TRBV18 combines with J gene TRBJ2-3, with D possibly TRBD1 on 6 matching bases. The CDR3 has 16 residues. The V and J ends lost 2 bases and 4 bases respectively, with 16 bases between them. In germline, CDR1 is KGHSH, CDR2 LQKENI. The CDR3 region is CASSPMRSPGADTQYF. Here the CDR3 DNA reads TGTGCCAGCTCACCAATGAGGTCGCCAGGGGCAGATACGCAGTATTTT.

The chain combines TRBV6-6 with TRBJ2-7, with D unclear. The CDR3 is 15 residues long. Trimming cost V 0 bases and J 2 bases, with 11 bases left between them. Germline V CDR1 and CDR2: MNHNY, SVGAGI (reference sequence). This chain's CDR3 is CASSYSATATYEQYF. CDR3 in DNA: TGTGCCAGCAGTTACTCGGCGACTGCCACCTACGAGCAGTACTTC.

The chain has TRBV5-6 and TRBJ1-5, with TRBD1 as a possible D gene (6 bases). V was pared by 0 bases and J by 3 bases, with 7 bases between. The CDR3 totals 14 residues. Germline values: CDR1 SGHDT, CDR2 YYEEEE. The CDR3 loop reads CASSLGQVNQPQHF. CDR3 nucleotide sequence: TGTGCCAGCAGCTTGGGACAGGTCAATCAGCCCCAGCATTTT.

The CDR3 loop reads CASSVQASTDTQYF. In nucleotides, the CDR3 is TGTGCCAGCAGCGTACAAGCGAGCACAGATACGCAGTATTTT. The chain carries TRBV9 and TRBJ2-3; D ambiguous. The CDR3 consists of 14 residues. Trimming removed 1 base at V and 0 bases at J, with 6 bases between. CDR1 and CDR2 (germline): SGDLS, YYNGEE.

This chain links TRBV5-4 with TRBJ1-5, with TRBD1 as a possible D gene (6 bases). V was shortened by 7 bases and J by 7 bases, with 18 bases between the two germline ends. This CDR3 region has 14 residues. CDR1 is SGHNT and CDR2 is YYREEE in the germline V gene (reference sequence). CDR3 in amino acids: CASSHAGAHQPQHF. CDR3 nucleotides: TGTGCCAGCTCTCACGCAGGGGCCCACCAGCCCCAGCATTTT.

V usage is TRBV7-9 and J usage is TRBJ2-1; tentatively, D is TRBD2 (6 bases). Germline-derived CDR1 and CDR2 are SEHNR and FQNEAQ (reference sequence). CDR3 length: 16 amino acids. With 5 bases removed from V and 1 base from J, the gap between germline ends came to 15 bases. CDR3 coding DNA: TGTGCCAGCAGCCCTTATGGCGGGGATTCCTACAATGAGCAGTTCTTC. Encoded protein: CASSPYGGDSYNEQFF.

The genes are TRBV5-6 and TRBJ1-5, with D perhaps TRBD1 (5 bases). CDR3 length equals 14 residues. Trimming pared 0 bases from V and 3 bases from J, leaving 7 bases between. Germline V gene data show CDR1 as SGHDT and CDR2 as YYEEEE. The CDR3 DNA reads TGTGCCAGCAGCTTGGCAGGGTACAATCAGCCCCAGCATTTT. This sequence encodes CASSLAGYNQPQHF.

As regards this clone: Other DNA sequences of this sample code for an identical CDR3. The rearrangement joins TRBV19 to TRBJ2-4; 8 bases match TRBD1. CDR3 size: 15 residues. Germline CDR1 is LNHDA and CDR2 is SQIVND (reference sequence). V lost 6 bases to trimming and J lost 0 bases; unmatched junction nucleotides: 4. Written as DNA, the CDR3 is TGTGCCAGTAGAAGACAGGGGATAGCCAAAAACATTCAGTACTTC. Translating it yields CASRRQGIAKNIQYF. The full variable domain, rest sourced from reference TRBV19 and TRBJ2-4, is DGGITQSPKYLFRKEGQNVTLSCEQNLNHDAMYWYRQDPGQGLRLIYYSQIVNDFQKGDIAEGYSVSREKKESFPLTVTSAQKNPTAFYLCASRRQGIAKNIQYFGAGTRLSVL.

The J gene is TRBJ2-1, the V gene TRBV6-5; 12 bases are shared with TRBD2. Looked up from germline, CDR1 is MNHEY and CDR2 is SVGAGI. The V gene end was trimmed by 5 bases and the J gene end by 8 bases; junction bases not matched to a gene: 7. This CDR3 is built from 15 residues. The CDR3 reads CASSTASGRAYEQFF. For the CDR3, the DNA is TGTGCCAGCAGTACAGCTAGCGGGAGGGCTTATGAGCAGTTCTTC.

A few counts support this clone. The chain has TRBV5-1 and TRBJ2-2; 9 bases align to TRBD1. Germline CDR1 SGHRS, CDR2 YFSETQ. The V segment lost 1 base and the J segment 4 bases; nucleotides outside the gene matches: 2. CDR3 length: 15 residues. CDR3 DNA: TGCGCCAGCAGCTTGACGGGACAGGGCACCGGGGAGCTGTTTTTT. It encodes CASSLTGQGTGELFF.

The rearrangement uses TRBV5-1 and TRBJ2-3; weak D call: TRBD2 (5 bases). Germline lookup yields CDR1 SGHRS and CDR2 YFSETQ. This CDR3 has 16 amino acids. V was shortened by 5 bases and J by 3 bases, with 19 bases between the two germline ends. This CDR3 reads CASSTVPGRATDTQYF. CDR3 DNA sequence: TGCGCCAGCAGTACAGTACCGGGAAGGGCGACAGATACGCAGTATTTT.

This chain's CDR3 is CSVNSRDRGTEAFF. The CDR3 region has the DNA TGCAGCGTTAATAGCCGGGACAGGGGCACTGAAGCTTTCTTT. V gene TRBV29-1 combines with J gene TRBJ1-1, with 10 bases aligning to TRBD1. The germline gives CDR1 SQVTM, CDR2 ANQGSEA. This CDR3 spans 14 amino acids. V lost 5 bases and J lost 4; bases outside the gene matches: 7.

The chain uses TRBV5-8 and TRBJ2-1; D is uncertain. Trimming stripped 1 base from V and 1 base from J, with 9 bases between. Germline CDR1 SGHTS, CDR2 YDEGEE. CDR3 length equals 15 residues. As DNA, the CDR3 is TGTGCCAGCAGCTTGAGACTGGTATCCTACAATGAGCAGTTCTTC. As protein: CASSLRLVSYNEQFF.

J is TRBJ1-2 and V is TRBV19; 12 bases map to TRBD1. Germline V gene lookup returns CDR1 LNHDA and CDR2 SQIVND (reference sequence). CDR3 length: 17 amino acids. The V segment lost 3 bases and the J segment 3 bases; nucleotides outside the gene matches: 8. The DNA of the CDR3 is TGTGCCAGTAGTATCCTAAGTGGGACAGGGGGCGACTATGGCTACACCTTC. It encodes CASSILSGTGGDYGYTF.

The V gene is TRBV19, the J gene TRBJ1-4; TRBD1 agrees at 7 bases. There are 14 residues in the CDR3. J lost 13 bases, V lost 6 bases, and 14 bases had no gene match. Germline loops: CDR1 LNHDA, CDR2 SQIVND (reference sequence). The DNA of the CDR3 is TGTGCCAGTAGCCCCGGGACAGTAATCAAATCACTGTTTTTT. This translates into CASSPGTVIKSLFF.

The V gene is TRBV6-5, the J gene TRBJ2-5, with 10 bases matching TRBD2. The CDR3 totals 14 residues. The V and J ends lost 8 bases and 5 bases, in that order; junction bases with no gene match: 8. Per the germline V gene, CDR1 is MNHEY and CDR2 is SVGAGI. CDR3 nucleotide sequence: TGTGCCAGCTGCCCAATAGCGGGAGGTGAGACCCAGTACTTC. It is translated as CASCPIAGGETQYF.

The J gene is TRBJ2-5, the V gene TRBV6-1; TRBD1 matches 7 bases. Germline V gene data show CDR1 as MNHNS and CDR2 as SASEGT. There are 14 residues in the CDR3. V trimming: 2 bases; J trimming: 5 bases; junction bases outside the gene matches: 5. This CDR3 is CASSELGTAETQYF. In DNA form, the CDR3 reads TGTGCCAGCAGTGAATTGGGGACAGCGGAGACCCAGTACTTC.

V and J are TRBV6-5 and TRBJ1-1; TRBD1 aligns across 8 bases. Germline V gene sequence: CDR1 MNHEY, CDR2 SVGAGI. The ends lost 3 bases at V and 1 base at J; junction bases unmatched: 4. The CDR3 has 15 amino acids. DNA for the CDR3: TGTGCCAGCAGTTATGGGACAGGAAAGAACACTGAAGCTTTCTTT. The encoded protein is CASSYGTGKNTEAFF.

This clone showed up just once. This CDR3 is CASSVGDRGNEKLFF. CDR3 nucleotides: TGTGCCAGCAGCGTAGGGGACAGAGGAAATGAAAAACTGTTTTTT. The chain recombines TRBV9 with TRBJ1-4; 7 bases agree with TRBD1. V was clipped by 0 bases and J by 5 bases; unmatched bases: 4. Looked up from germline, CDR1 is SGDLS and CDR2 is YYNGEE. This CDR3 has 15 amino acids.

The chain joins TRBV19 to TRBJ2-1; TRBD2 agrees at 7 bases. Trimming cost V 7 bases and J 9 bases; bases outside gene matches: 12. Germline CDR1 is LNHDA and CDR2 is SQIVND (reference sequence). CDR3 size: 14 residues. The CDR3 nucleotides read TGTGCCAGTATCGATAGCGGGCAGACGGGTGAGCAGTTCTTC. It yields the protein CASIDSGQTGEQFF.